Each of the 32 T cell receptor beta chains below was sequenced from the same sample in a study of T cell changes during pregnancy in multiple sclerosis. Clones were read by immunoSEQ multiplex PCR, and TCRdb kept only the in-frame ones, dropping some. The data contain 41,000 or so clones, more than 85% of them seen just once; the ten biggest clones take up about 6.7%. The sample was CD8+ T cells from peripheral blood mononuclear cells, taken in the third trimester of pregnancy. These TCRs come from a female donor with multiple sclerosis, enrolled in a pregnancy study.

The chain employs TRBV28 and TRBJ2-7, with 8 positions matching TRBD1. Germline V gene sequence: CDR1 MDHEN, CDR2 SYDVKM. The CDR3 runs to 15 residues. The V segment lost 5 bases and the J segment 5 bases; nucleotides outside the gene matches: 11. The CDR3 bases are TGTGCCAGCAGTCCCCCCCGGACAGGGACCGACGAGCAGTACTTC. Its translation: CASSPPRTGTDEQYF.

The chain couples TRBV28 to TRBJ2-4; no definite D call. The length of the CDR3 is 16 residues. Trimming shortened V by 6 bases and J by 2 bases, and 17 bases separated the two germline ends. Germline values: CDR1 MDHEN, CDR2 SYDVKM. The CDR3, as DNA: TGTGCCAGCAGCCCTACAAGACAACGGACCAAAAACATTCAGTACTTC. This translates into CASSPTRQRTKNIQYF.

V and J are TRBV5-1 and TRBJ2-7; 8 bases line up with TRBD1. Germline V gene sequence: CDR1 SGHRS, CDR2 YFSETQ. The CDR3 is made up of 14 amino acids. V lost 6 bases, J lost 0 bases, and 5 bases stayed unmatched. This chain's CDR3 is CASIDTGGSYEQYF. Written as DNA, the CDR3 is TGCGCCAGCATAGATACAGGGGGCTCCTACGAGCAGTACTTC.

This clone turned up a few times. V is TRBV2 and J is TRBJ1-1, with 9 nucleotides matching TRBD1. The V segment lost 4 bases and the J segment 1 base; nucleotides outside the gene matches: 10. CDR1 and CDR2 (germline): SNHLY, FYNNEI. CDR3 size: 17 residues. The chain's CDR3 is CASSVQTGGLTNTEAFF. CDR3 coding DNA: TGTGCCAGCAGTGTGCAGACAGGGGGATTGACGAACACTGAAGCTTTCTTT.

CDR3 protein: CASSLKGGDNEKLFF. The CDR3 coding sequence is TGTGCCAGCAGCTTGAAAGGGGGGGATAATGAAAAACTGTTTTTT. The chain uses TRBV5-6 and TRBJ1-4, with D maybe TRBD1 (6 bases). The CDR3 contains 15 residues. Deletions cut 1 base from V and 4 bases from J, with 11 bases between. Germline V gene data show CDR1 as SGHDT and CDR2 as YYEEEE.

V gene TRBV7-9 combines with J gene TRBJ1-5; perhaps TRBD1 as D (6 bases). The CDR3 has 12 residues. Germline values: CDR1 SEHNR, CDR2 FQNEAQ (reference sequence). Trimming removed 3 bases at V and 6 bases at J, with 6 bases between. In DNA form, the CDR3 reads TGTGCCAGCAGCTTGGGGGCTCAGCCCCAGCATTTT. It is translated as CASSLGAQPQHF.

The gene calls are TRBV7-2 and TRBJ2-3, with D perhaps TRBD2 (6 bases). Germline CDR1 and CDR2: SGHTA and FQGNSA. Trimming removed 4 bases at V and 6 bases at J, with 14 bases between. This CDR3 is 14 amino acids long. CDR3 coding DNA: TGTGCCAGCAGCTCAGTGGGGGGTCGGGATACGCAGTATTTT. It encodes CASSSVGGRDTQYF. Full variable domain (rest looked up from reference TRBV7-2 and TRBJ2-3): GAGVSQSPSNKVTEKGKDVELRCDPISGHTALYWYRQSLGQGLEFLIYFQGNSAPDKSGLPSDRFSAERTGGSVSTLTIQRTQQEDSAVYLCASSSVGGRDTQYFGPGTRLTVL.

V and J are TRBV4-1 and TRBJ2-3; D is unclear. In germline, CDR1 is MGHRA, CDR2 YSYEKL. The CDR3 contains 14 residues. The V and J ends lost 1 base and 1 base respectively, with 6 bases between them. This chain's CDR3 is CASSQVIGTDTQYF. As DNA, the CDR3 is TGCGCCAGCAGCCAAGTAATCGGCACAGATACGCAGTATTTT.

V usage is TRBV5-1 and J usage is TRBJ2-5, with 9 bases matching TRBD2. The junction had 11 bases not matched to a gene; V was cut back by 0 bases and J by 5 bases. Per the germline V gene, CDR1 is SGHRS and CDR2 is YFSETQ. The CDR3 is made up of 17 amino acids. The CDR3 spells CASSLAFSGGPGETQYF. The CDR3 DNA reads as TGCGCCAGCAGCTTGGCCTTCAGCGGGGGGCCGGGGGAGACCCAGTACTTC. Full variable domain (outside the CDR3, taken from reference TRBV5-1 and TRBJ2-5): KAGVTQTPRYLIKTRGQQVTLSCSPISGHRSVSWYQQTPGQGLQFLFEYFSETQRNKGNFPGRFSGRQFSNSRSEMNVSTLELGDSALYLCASSLAFSGGPGETQYFGPGTRLLVL.

The chain links TRBV6-1 to TRBJ1-2; a weak D match, TRBD1 (5 bases). This CDR3 spans 10 amino acids. The germline CDR1 and CDR2 sequences are MNHNS and SASEGT. Trimming left V 11 bases short and J 8 bases short, with 12 bases between. The CDR3 DNA is TGTGCCGGCCGGACAACCGGCTACACCTTC. This codes for CAGRTTGYTF.

This clone was detected only once. This rearrangement joins TRBV7-6 to TRBJ2-3; D gene uncertain. CDR1 is SGHVS and CDR2 is FNYEAQ in the germline V gene. The CDR3 loop spans 13 amino acids. V was trimmed by 0 bases and J by 5 bases, leaving 6 bases between them. The CDR3 nucleotides read TGTGCCAGCAGCTTAGCGCTAGAAGATACGCAGTATTTT. Translated, it gives CASSLALEDTQYF.

This chain uses TRBV11-3 with TRBJ2-7; 12 bases agree with TRBD2. Germline V gives CDR1 SGHNT, CDR2 YENEEA. This CDR3 comprises 17 residues. The junction had 5 bases not matched to a gene; V was cut back by 0 bases and J by 2 bases. CDR3 amino acids: CASSLELAGGLPYEQYF. The DNA of the CDR3 is TGTGCCAGCAGCTTAGAACTAGCGGGAGGACTACCCTACGAGCAGTACTTC.

The genes are TRBV27 and TRBJ2-7; TRBD1 matches at 7 bases. Losses at the gene ends were 2 bases for V and 3 bases for J; bases not matched to a gene: 4. Germline V CDR1 and CDR2: MNHEY, SMNVEV (reference sequence). The CDR3 loop spans 14 amino acids. The CDR3, as DNA: TGTGCCAGCAGTTTACAGGGACAGAACTACGAGCAGTACTTC. Protein: CASSLQGQNYEQYF.

The chain combines TRBV11-2 with TRBJ2-5; tentatively, D is TRBD2 (6 bases). V was pared by 3 bases and J by 5 bases, with 13 bases between. This CDR3 has 14 amino acids. Germline CDR1 is SGHAT and CDR2 is FQNNGV. CDR3 sequence (DNA): TGTGCCAGCAGCTTGAGCGGTGGGGGGGAGACCCAGTACTTC. It specifies CASSLSGGGETQYF.

The rearrangement joins TRBV4-2 to TRBJ2-1; D gene unclear. Trimming pared 0 bases from V and 9 bases from J, leaving 18 bases between. The CDR3 spans 16 residues. CDR1 is LGHNA and CDR2 is YNFKEQ in the germline V gene. This CDR3 is CASSQDEASWVREQFF. DNA for the CDR3: TGTGCCAGCAGCCAAGATGAGGCTAGTTGGGTCCGTGAGCAGTTCTTC.

This sequence joins TRBV5-6 and TRBJ2-7; maybe TRBD1 (5 bases). The CDR3 spans 14 residues. V dropped 0 bases and J dropped 4 bases, with 11 bases sitting between them. From germline, CDR1 is SGHDT and CDR2 YYEEEE. The CDR3 loop is CASSLEGKVYEQYF. The CDR3 DNA sequence: TGTGCCAGCAGCTTGGAGGGGAAGGTTTACGAGCAGTACTTC. The complete variable domain, with remaining parts taken from reference TRBV5-6 and TRBJ2-7, reads DAGVTQSPTHLIKTRGQQVTLRCSPKSGHDTVSWYQQALGQGPQFIFQYYEEEERQRGNFPDRFSGHQFPNYSSELNVNALLLGDSALYLCASSLEGKVYEQYFGPGTRLTVT.

This clone showed up just once. The CDR3 bases are TGTGCCAGCAAGCCACAGGGGGTTTGGGAAAAACTGTTTTTT. Protein: CASKPQGVWEKLFF. V usage is TRBV28 and J usage is TRBJ1-4; 8 nucleotides line up with TRBD1. Unmatched junction bases numbered 9, after V lost 7 bases and J lost 8 bases. The CDR3 totals 14 residues. Germline CDR1 and CDR2: MDHEN and SYDVKM.

In its sample, this clone was seen once. The chain joins TRBV27 to TRBJ2-3; 9 positions match TRBD2. The germline V gene has CDR1 MNHEY and CDR2 SMNVEV (reference sequence). V lost 5 bases and J lost 0; bases outside the gene matches: 6. This CDR3 spans 16 amino acids. CDR3 nucleotides: TGTGCCAGCAGTCCCGCCCTAGCGGGGAGCACAGATACGCAGTATTTT. This gives the protein CASSPALAGSTDTQYF.

The chain employs TRBV28 and TRBJ2-7, with a weak D call TRBD1 (5 bases). The CDR3 has 14 amino acids. V gave up 3 bases and J gave up 2 bases, with 11 bases separating them. Germline values: CDR1 MDHEN, CDR2 SYDVKM. The CDR3 nucleotides read TGTGCCAGCAGTTTGAGACAGTCACCCTACGAGCAGTACTTC. It specifies CASSLRQSPYEQYF.

The chain couples TRBV7-2 to TRBJ2-5; the match to TRBD2 covers 9 bases. Germline values: CDR1 SGHTA, CDR2 FQGNSA. The length of the CDR3 is 15 residues. V lost 5 bases to trimming and J lost 3 bases; unmatched junction nucleotides: 7. CDR3 sequence: CASSQGSSGKETQYF. CDR3 nucleotide sequence: TGTGCCAGCAGCCAGGGGTCTAGCGGGAAAGAGACCCAGTACTTC.

In its sample, this clone was seen once. V usage is TRBV2 and J usage is TRBJ2-6; D perhaps matches TRBD1 (5 bases). V was pared by 4 bases and J by 0 bases, with 16 bases between. The CDR3 has 18 residues. Germline V gene data show CDR1 as SNHLY and CDR2 as FYNNEI. This CDR3 reads CASSGPGRRSSGANVLTF. CDR3 nucleotides: TGTGCCAGCAGTGGACCAGGGCGACGCAGCTCTGGGGCCAACGTCCTGACTTTC.

The gene calls are TRBV7-2 and TRBJ1-1; D gene uncertain. The CDR3 extends over 12 amino acids. V lost 2 bases to trimming and J lost 7 bases, with 8 bases between them. Germline assignment: CDR1 SGHTA and CDR2 FQGNSA. CDR3 in amino acids: CASSLYSVEAFF. CDR3 DNA: TGTGCCAGCAGCTTATATTCGGTTGAAGCTTTCTTT.

V usage is TRBV11-2 and J usage is TRBJ1-3; D might be TRBD1 (5 bases). The germline CDR1 and CDR2 sequences are SGHAT and FQNNGV. The CDR3 sequence is 18 residues long. Trimming pared 5 bases from V and 0 bases from J, leaving 20 bases between. CDR3 residues: CASSPSLIGATSGNTIYF. The CDR3 DNA follows: TGTGCCAGCAGCCCGTCCCTTATAGGGGCCACCTCTGGAAACACCATATATTTT. Full variable domain (missing parts from reference TRBV11-2 and TRBJ1-3): EAGVAQSPRYKIIEKRQSVAFWCNPISGHATLYWYQQILGQGPKLLIQFQNNGVVDDSQLPKDRFSAERLKGVDSTLKIQPAKLEDSAVYLCASSPSLIGATSGNTIYFGEGSWLTVV.

The rearrangement links TRBV4-3 to TRBJ2-7; D is possibly TRBD2 (5 bases). CDR3 length: 15 residues. Germline-derived CDR1 and CDR2 are LGHNA and YSLEER. Trimming removed 3 bases from V and 5 bases from J, with 17 bases in between. CDR3 protein: CASSHTGEWIDEQYF. CDR3 DNA: TGCGCCAGCAGCCACACCGGGGAATGGATTGACGAGCAGTACTTC.

This chain joins TRBV27 and TRBJ1-1, with D maybe TRBD1 (5 bases). CDR1 is MNHEY, CDR2 SMNVEV, per germline (reference sequence). The CDR3 contains 13 residues. The ends were cut back, 8 bases at V and 2 bases at J, with 12 bases in the middle. DNA of the CDR3: TGTGCCAGCTTAGACAGCTTAAACACTGAAGCTTTCTTT. The encoded protein is CASLDSLNTEAFF.

This chain connects TRBV2 to TRBJ2-6; D is unclear. This CDR3 has 16 residues. The V and J ends lost 4 bases and 0 bases respectively, with 10 bases between them. Per germline, CDR1 SNHLY and CDR2 FYNNEI. The CDR3 here is CASSGGRPSGANVLTF. CDR3 sequence (DNA): TGTGCCAGCAGTGGCGGCCGCCCCTCTGGGGCCAACGTCCTGACTTTC.

The chain recombines TRBV27 with TRBJ2-1; 13 nucleotides align to TRBD2. V lost 7 bases to trimming and J lost 9 bases; unmatched junction nucleotides: 12. CDR1 and CDR2 from the germline V gene are MNHEY and SMNVEV (reference sequence). The CDR3 sequence is 16 residues long. The CDR3 region is CASMKWTSGSSIEQFF. The DNA for the CDR3 is TGTGCCAGCATGAAGTGGACTAGCGGGAGCTCAATTGAGCAGTTCTTC.

This chain joins TRBV27 and TRBJ2-3, with 9 bases that match TRBD2. V trimming: 5 bases; J trimming: 6 bases; junction bases outside the gene matches: 9. Germline assignment: CDR1 MNHEY and CDR2 SMNVEV (reference sequence). The CDR3 loop spans 15 amino acids. The CDR3 region is CASSPRPGLADTQYF. The CDR3 bases are TGTGCCAGCAGTCCCCGACCGGGACTAGCCGATACGCAGTATTTT.

The gene calls are TRBV28 and TRBJ1-5; D is possibly TRBD1 (6 bases). The CDR3 consists of 16 residues. Germline CDR1 is MDHEN and CDR2 is SYDVKM. V was trimmed by 7 bases and J by 6 bases, leaving 22 bases between them. As DNA, the CDR3 is TGTGCCAGCACCGGATTGGCGGGGGGCCGAAGTCAGCCCCAGCATTTT. It specifies CASTGLAGGRSQPQHF.

The chain recombines TRBV5-1 with TRBJ2-3, with 15 nucleotides matching TRBD2. The CDR3 consists of 17 residues. Germline trimming cut 6 bases from V and 2 bases from J; bases unmatched to any gene: 7. Germline-derived CDR1 and CDR2 are SGHRS and YFSETQ. The CDR3 nucleotides read TGCGCCAGCACTCCGGGACTAGCGGGGGGTATCACAGATACGCAGTATTTT. This sequence encodes CASTPGLAGGITDTQYF. The whole variable domain, remainder taken from reference TRBV5-1 and TRBJ2-3, is KAGVTQTPRYLIKTRGQQVTLSCSPISGHRSVSWYQQTPGQGLQFLFEYFSETQRNKGNFPGRFSGRQFSNSRSEMNVSTLELGDSALYLCASTPGLAGGITDTQYFGPGTRLTVL.

CDR3 sequence: CASSDPGLQETQYF. The CDR3 DNA sequence: TGTGCCAGCAGTGACCCGGGATTACAAGAGACCCAGTACTTC. This chain uses TRBV27 with TRBJ2-5, with D maybe TRBD2 (5 bases). CDR1 and CDR2 (germline): MNHEY, SMNVEV (reference sequence). The CDR3 covers 14 residues. The V gene lost 5 bases and the J gene lost 2 bases, with 12 bases spanning the gap.

The V and J genes are TRBV7-7 and TRBJ2-1, with D unclear. The CDR3 consists of 15 residues. Germline CDR1 reads SSHAT; CDR2 reads FNYEAQ (reference sequence). Trimming shortened V by 5 bases and J by 6 bases, and 17 bases separated the two germline ends. The CDR3 here is CASSPYLEASNEQFF. The DNA for the CDR3 is TGTGCCAGCAGCCCCTACCTTGAGGCGTCCAATGAGCAGTTCTTC.